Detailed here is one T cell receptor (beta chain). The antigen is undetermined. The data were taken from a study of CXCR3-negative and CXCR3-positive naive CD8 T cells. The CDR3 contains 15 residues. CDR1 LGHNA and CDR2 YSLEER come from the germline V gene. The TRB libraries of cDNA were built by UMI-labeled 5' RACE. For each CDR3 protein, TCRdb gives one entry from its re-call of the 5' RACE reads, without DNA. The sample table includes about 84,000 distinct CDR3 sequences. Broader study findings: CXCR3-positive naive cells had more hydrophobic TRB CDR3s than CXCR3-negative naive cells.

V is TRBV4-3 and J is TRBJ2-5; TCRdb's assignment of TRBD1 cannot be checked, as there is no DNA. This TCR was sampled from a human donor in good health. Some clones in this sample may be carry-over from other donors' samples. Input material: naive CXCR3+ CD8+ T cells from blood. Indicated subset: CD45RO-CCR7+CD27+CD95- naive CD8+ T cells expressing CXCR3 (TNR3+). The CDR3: CASSRRPGAWETQYF.